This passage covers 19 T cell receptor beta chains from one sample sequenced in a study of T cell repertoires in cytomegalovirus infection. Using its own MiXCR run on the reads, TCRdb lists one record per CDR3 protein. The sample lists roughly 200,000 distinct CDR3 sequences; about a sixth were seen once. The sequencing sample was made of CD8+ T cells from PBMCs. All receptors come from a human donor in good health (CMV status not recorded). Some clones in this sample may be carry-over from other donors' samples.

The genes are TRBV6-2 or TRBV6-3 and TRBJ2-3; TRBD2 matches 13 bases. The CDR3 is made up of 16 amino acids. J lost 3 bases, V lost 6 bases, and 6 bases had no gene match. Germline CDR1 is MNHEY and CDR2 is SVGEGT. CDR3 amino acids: CASSRGTSGVTDTQYF. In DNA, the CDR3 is TGTGCCAGCAGCCGCGGGACTAGCGGGGTGACAGATACGCAGTATTTT.

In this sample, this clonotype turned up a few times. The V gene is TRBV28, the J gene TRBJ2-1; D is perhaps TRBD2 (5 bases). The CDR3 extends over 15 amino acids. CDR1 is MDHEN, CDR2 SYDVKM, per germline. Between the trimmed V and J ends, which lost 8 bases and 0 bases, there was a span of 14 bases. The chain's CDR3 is CASQRRASSYNEQFF. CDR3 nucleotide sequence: TGTGCCAGCCAGAGGCGGGCCAGCTCCTACAATGAGCAGTTCTTC.

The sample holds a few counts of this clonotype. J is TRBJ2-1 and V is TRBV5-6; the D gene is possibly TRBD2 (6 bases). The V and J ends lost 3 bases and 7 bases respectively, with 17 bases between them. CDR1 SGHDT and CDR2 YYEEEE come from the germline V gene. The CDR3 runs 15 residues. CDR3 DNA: TGTGCCAGCAGCTCCGAAAATAGCGGTGCTAATGAGCAGTTCTTC. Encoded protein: CASSSENSGANEQFF.

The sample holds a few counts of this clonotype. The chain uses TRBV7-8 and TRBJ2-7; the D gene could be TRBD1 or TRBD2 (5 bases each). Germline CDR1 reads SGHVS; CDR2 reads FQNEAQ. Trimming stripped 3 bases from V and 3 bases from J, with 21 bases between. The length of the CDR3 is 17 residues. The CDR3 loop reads CASSLGVVQTKFYEQYF. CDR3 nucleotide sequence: TGTGCCAGCAGCTTGGGGGTTGTGCAAACTAAATTCTACGAGCAGTACTTC.

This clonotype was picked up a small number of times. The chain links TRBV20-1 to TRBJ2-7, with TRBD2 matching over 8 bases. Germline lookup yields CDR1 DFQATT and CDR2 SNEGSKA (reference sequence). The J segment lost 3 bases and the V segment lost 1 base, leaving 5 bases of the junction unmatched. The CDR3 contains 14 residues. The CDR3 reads CSARAAREGYEQYF. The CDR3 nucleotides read TGCAGTGCTAGAGCGGCCCGGGAGGGCTACGAGCAGTACTTC.

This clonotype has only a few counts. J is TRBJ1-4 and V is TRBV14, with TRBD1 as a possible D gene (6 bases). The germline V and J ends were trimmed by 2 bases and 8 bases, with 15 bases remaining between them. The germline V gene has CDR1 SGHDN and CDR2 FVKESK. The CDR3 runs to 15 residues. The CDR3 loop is CASSQYPGTTEKLFF. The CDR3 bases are TGTGCCAGCAGCCAATACCCCGGGACAACCGAAAAACTGTTTTTT.

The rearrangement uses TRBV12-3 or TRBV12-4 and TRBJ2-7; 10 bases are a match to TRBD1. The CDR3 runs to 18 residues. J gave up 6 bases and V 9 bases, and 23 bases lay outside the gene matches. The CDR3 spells CASPSGGDRGSSWREQYF. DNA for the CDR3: TGTGCCAGTCCTAGTGGGGGGGACAGGGGCTCCAGTTGGCGCGAGCAGTACTTC.

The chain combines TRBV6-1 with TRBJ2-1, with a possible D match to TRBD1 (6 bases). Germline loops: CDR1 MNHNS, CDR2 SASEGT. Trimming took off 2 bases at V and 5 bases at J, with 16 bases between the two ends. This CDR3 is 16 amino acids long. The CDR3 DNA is TGTGCCAGCAGTGAATATAGCAGGGGCCTCGACAATGAGCAGTTCTTC. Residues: CASSEYSRGLDNEQFF.

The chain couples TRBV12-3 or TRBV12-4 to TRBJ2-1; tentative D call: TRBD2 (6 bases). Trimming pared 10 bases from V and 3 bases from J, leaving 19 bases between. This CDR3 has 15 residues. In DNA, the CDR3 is TGTGCCACCCCTAGCCCCGGGGGAGTCTACAATGAGCAGTTCTTC. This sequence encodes CATPSPGGVYNEQFF.

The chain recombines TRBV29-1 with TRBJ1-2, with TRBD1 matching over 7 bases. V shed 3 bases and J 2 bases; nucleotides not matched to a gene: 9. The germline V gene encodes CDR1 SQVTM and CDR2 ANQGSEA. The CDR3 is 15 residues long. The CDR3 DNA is TGCAGCGTTGAGGATCCGACAGGGCGCAACTATGGCTACACCTTC. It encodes CSVEDPTGRNYGYTF.

The CDR3 DNA reads as TGCGCCAGCAGCTTGGGAGCAGGGCGGGATGAGCAGTTCTTC. This translates into CASSLGAGRDEQFF. J is TRBJ2-1 and V is TRBV5-1; D tentatively fits TRBD1 or TRBD2 (5 bases each). The germline gives CDR1 SGHRS, CDR2 YFSETQ. CDR3 length equals 14 residues. V lost 0 bases to trimming and J lost 8 bases, with 12 bases between them.

Here the CDR3 DNA reads TGTGCCAGCAGCCTAAGGCCTAAAAACATTCAGTACTTC. As protein: CASSLRPKNIQYF. J is TRBJ2-4 and V is TRBV6-2 or TRBV6-3; no definite D call. V was shortened by 6 bases and J by 4 bases, with 10 bases between the two germline ends. Germline CDR1 reads MNHEY; CDR2 reads SVGEGT. This CDR3 spans 13 amino acids.

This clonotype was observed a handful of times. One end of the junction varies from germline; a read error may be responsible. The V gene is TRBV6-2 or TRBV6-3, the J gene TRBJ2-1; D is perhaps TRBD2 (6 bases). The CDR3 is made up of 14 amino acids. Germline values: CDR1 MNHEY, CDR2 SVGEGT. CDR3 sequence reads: CASSLGDSYNEQFF. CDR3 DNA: TGTGCCAGCAGTTTGGGGGACTCGTACAATGAGCAGTTTTTC.

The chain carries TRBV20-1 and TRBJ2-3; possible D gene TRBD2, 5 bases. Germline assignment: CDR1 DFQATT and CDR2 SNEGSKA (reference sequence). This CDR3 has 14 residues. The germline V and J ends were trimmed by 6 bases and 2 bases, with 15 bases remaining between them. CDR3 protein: CSADGVRLTDTQYF. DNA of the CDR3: TGCAGTGCGGACGGGGTTCGGCTCACAGATACGCAGTATTTT.

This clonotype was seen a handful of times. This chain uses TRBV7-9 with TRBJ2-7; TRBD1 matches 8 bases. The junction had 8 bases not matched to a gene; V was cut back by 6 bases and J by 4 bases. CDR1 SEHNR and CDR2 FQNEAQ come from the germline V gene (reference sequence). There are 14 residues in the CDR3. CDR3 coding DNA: TGTGCCAGCAGTCCGGACAGGGAGCTATACGAGCAGTACTTC. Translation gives CASSPDRELYEQYF.

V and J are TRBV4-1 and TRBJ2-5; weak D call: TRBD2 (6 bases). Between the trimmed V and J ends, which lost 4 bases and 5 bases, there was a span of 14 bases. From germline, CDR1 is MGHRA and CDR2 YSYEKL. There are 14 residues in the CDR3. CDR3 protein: CASSPLRGFETQYF. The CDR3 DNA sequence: TGCGCCAGCAGCCCGCTCCGGGGGTTCGAGACCCAGTACTTC.

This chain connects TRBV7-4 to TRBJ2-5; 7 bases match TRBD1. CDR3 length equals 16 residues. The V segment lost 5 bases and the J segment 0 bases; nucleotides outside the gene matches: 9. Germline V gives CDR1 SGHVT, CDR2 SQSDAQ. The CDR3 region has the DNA TGTGCCAGCAGCCAATCCGGGACAGTTTACCAAGAGACCCAGTACTTC. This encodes CASSQSGTVYQETQYF.

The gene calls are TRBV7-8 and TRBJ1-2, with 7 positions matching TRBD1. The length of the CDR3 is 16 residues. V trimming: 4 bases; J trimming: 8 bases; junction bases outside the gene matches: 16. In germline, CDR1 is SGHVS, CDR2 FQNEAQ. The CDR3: CASSSSPGQAVKGYTF. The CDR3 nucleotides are TGTGCCAGCAGCTCCTCGCCAGGACAGGCCGTGAAAGGCTACACCTTC.

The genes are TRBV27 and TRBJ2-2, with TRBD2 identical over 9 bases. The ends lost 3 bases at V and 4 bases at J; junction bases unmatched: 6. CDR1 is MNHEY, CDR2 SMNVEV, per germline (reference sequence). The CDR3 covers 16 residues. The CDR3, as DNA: TGTGCCAGCAGTTTCGCGGGGGGGCCGGGCACCGGGGAGCTGTTTTTT. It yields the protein CASSFAGGPGTGELFF.